The 26 T cell receptor beta chains listed next were all sequenced from one sample in a study of blood T cell repertoires in COVID-19. Repertoires were generated with immunoSEQ multiplex PCR, while TCRdb's copy carries only in-frame clones and drops some. The data show tens of thousands of clones, with 80% to 90% seen just once and 9.2% held by the top ten. Specimen: peripheral blood. The receptors stem from a human donor in a cohort sampled during active COVID-19.

The chain joins TRBV4-3 to TRBJ1-6, with 9 positions matching TRBD1. Germline V gene data show CDR1 as LGHNA and CDR2 as YSLEER. This CDR3 spans 17 amino acids. Trimming at V came to 2 bases and at J to 6 bases, leaving 8 bases not matched to a gene. The CDR3 nucleotides are TGCGCCAGCAGCCAACCCCCCCCGGGACAGGGTAATTCACCCCTCCACTTT. Translated, it gives CASSQPPPGQGNSPLHF.

This clone was seen once. This sequence joins TRBV6-2 or TRBV6-3 and TRBJ1-2; no reliable D call. V was shortened by 4 bases and J by 0 bases, with 9 bases between the two germline ends. The CDR3 extends over 14 amino acids. The germline V gene encodes CDR1 MNHEY and CDR2 SVGEGT. The CDR3 bases are TGTGCCAGCAGTTCTAACCTAGCTAACTATGGCTACACCTTC. As protein: CASSSNLANYGYTF.

This clone was seen only a few times. V and J are TRBV7-9 and TRBJ1-2, with D unclear. The CDR3 is made up of 13 amino acids. Germline V gives CDR1 SEHNR, CDR2 FQNEAQ (reference sequence). The ends were cut back, 3 bases at V and 3 bases at J, with 8 bases in the middle. Written as DNA, the CDR3 is TGTGCCAGCAGCTTCTTGGAGTACTATGGCTACACCTTC. It specifies CASSFLEYYGYTF.

The chain joins TRBV5-4 to TRBJ2-1, with TRBD2 matching 7 bases. CDR1 SGHNT and CDR2 YYREEE come from the germline V gene (reference sequence). V was pared by 1 base and J by 6 bases, with 10 bases of the junction left unmatched. CDR3 size: 16 residues. The CDR3 spells CASSLLLAGGGNEQFF. In DNA form, the CDR3 reads TGTGCCAGCAGCTTGCTATTAGCGGGTGGTGGCAATGAGCAGTTCTTC.

J is TRBJ2-7 and V is TRBV5-4, with TRBD2 matching over 8 bases. Germline CDR1 SGHNT, CDR2 YYREEE (reference sequence). The CDR3 runs 14 residues. The trim removed 2 bases at V and 7 bases at J, leaving 8 bases unmatched. The CDR3 nucleotides are TGTGCCAGCAGCTTAGAAGCGGGAGTGGGTGAGCAGTACTTC. It is translated as CASSLEAGVGEQYF. The complete variable domain, with remaining parts taken from reference TRBV5-4 and TRBJ2-7, reads ETGVTQSPTHLIKTRGQQVTLRCSSQSGHNTVSWYQQALGQGPQFIFQYYREEENGRGNFPPRFSGLQFPNYSSELNVNALELDDSALYLCASSLEAGVGEQYFGPGTRLTVT.

CDR3 in DNA: TGTGCCAGCAGGGGACAGGGAGGGGGAAACACTGAAGCTTTCTTT. It translates to CASRGQGGGNTEAFF. This sequence joins TRBV28 and TRBJ1-1; TRBD1 matches at 9 bases. The CDR3 length is 15 residues. V lost 6 bases to trimming and J lost 2 bases; unmatched junction nucleotides: 7. The V gene's germline CDR1 is MDHEN and CDR2 SYDVKM.

V is TRBV6-5 and J is TRBJ1-5, with D possibly matching TRBD1 (5 bases). This CDR3 spans 14 amino acids. V lost 7 bases and J 7 bases, leaving 17 bases between the germline ends. Germline CDR1 and CDR2: MNHEY and SVGAGI. CDR3 in DNA: TGTGCCAGCACGGGTCGTCAGGGCGGACAGCCCCAGCATTTT. It encodes CASTGRQGGQPQHF.

The gene calls are TRBV5-1 and TRBJ1-3; D unresolved. The V end lost 0 bases, the J end lost 0 bases, and 10 bases lay between the germline ends. The CDR3 contains 16 residues. Germline loops: CDR1 SGHRS, CDR2 YFSETQ. CDR3 DNA: TGCGCCAGCAGCTTGGTCTCAGGTTTCTCTGGAAACACCATATATTTT. This gives the protein CASSLVSGFSGNTIYF.

J is TRBJ2-7 and V is TRBV6-1, with D maybe TRBD2 (5 bases). CDR3 length: 13 residues. Germline V gene lookup returns CDR1 MNHNS and CDR2 SASEGT. The V end lost 0 bases, the J end lost 7 bases, and 10 bases lay between the germline ends. CDR3 residues: CASSEARAGEQYF. The CDR3 bases are TGTGCCAGCAGTGAAGCGCGCGCGGGTGAGCAGTACTTC.

The V gene is TRBV15, the J gene TRBJ1-3; D gene unclear. Trimming shortened V by 9 bases and J by 2 bases, and 5 bases separated the two germline ends. This CDR3 is built from 11 residues. Germline CDR1 reads LNHNV; CDR2 reads YYDKDF (reference sequence). The chain's CDR3 is CATSTGNTIYF. CDR3 in DNA: TGTGCCACTTCAACTGGAAACACCATATATTTT.

This clone was detected once. The rearrangement links TRBV28 to TRBJ1-2; TRBD1 is a possible D gene (6 bases). The CDR3 runs to 14 residues. V shed 7 bases and J shed 4 bases, with 16 bases lying between them. The V gene's germline CDR1 is MDHEN and CDR2 SYDVKM. The DNA of the CDR3 is TGTGCCAGCATGGGGCGGGGGCGTGTCTATGGCTACACCTTC. The encoded protein is CASMGRGRVYGYTF.

The CDR3 sequence: CATSRDRQVRSNQPQHF. As DNA, the CDR3 is TGTGCCACCAGCAGAGATAGGCAGGTCAGGAGCAATCAGCCCCAGCATTTT. The chain links TRBV15 to TRBJ1-5; no reliable D call. The CDR3 is made up of 17 amino acids. Between the trimmed V and J ends, which lost 0 bases and 1 base, there was a span of 13 bases. Germline-derived CDR1 and CDR2 are LNHNV and YYDKDF (reference sequence).

The V and J genes are TRBV14 and TRBJ1-4; the match to TRBD1 covers 7 bases. The V and J ends lost 4 bases and 11 bases, in that order; junction bases with no gene match: 4. The CDR3 spans 12 residues. The V gene's germline CDR1 is SGHDN and CDR2 FVKESK. This chain's CDR3 is CASSRDRVKLFF. The CDR3 region has the DNA TGTGCCAGCAGCCGTGACAGGGTGAAACTGTTTTTT.

The CDR3 DNA sequence: TGTGCCAGCTCACCGGCCGTAGCCACTCGCACAGATACGCAGTATTTT. This translates into CASSPAVATRTDTQYF. The chain links TRBV18 to TRBJ2-3; D is uncertain. CDR3 length: 16 residues. Per germline, CDR1 KGHSH and CDR2 LQKENI. Trimming pared 3 bases from V and 1 base from J, leaving 14 bases between.

The rearrangement uses TRBV5-6 and TRBJ2-7, with TRBD1 identical over 8 bases. CDR1 SGHDT and CDR2 YYEEEE come from the germline V gene. This CDR3 contains 14 residues. Germline trimming cut 2 bases from V and 5 bases from J; bases unmatched to any gene: 6. Here the CDR3 DNA reads TGTGCCAGCAGCTTTGGACAGGGATCGAACGAGCAGTACTTC. Its protein is CASSFGQGSNEQYF.

The V and J genes are TRBV6-5 and TRBJ2-5; D possibly corresponds to TRBD2 (5 bases). Looked up from germline, CDR1 is MNHEY and CDR2 is SVGAGI. The CDR3 runs to 14 residues. Trimming removed 0 bases at V and 5 bases at J, with 10 bases between. The CDR3 sequence is CASSYSRLAETQYF. The CDR3 coding sequence is TGTGCCAGCAGTTACTCGAGATTAGCGGAGACCCAGTACTTC.

The V call is TRBV9, the J call TRBJ2-1, with TRBD2 matching over 7 bases. Trimming cost V 0 bases and J 2 bases; bases outside gene matches: 2. This CDR3 region has 15 residues. Looked up from germline, CDR1 is SGDLS and CDR2 is YYNGEE. The CDR3 here is CASSVVSGAYNEQFF. The DNA of the CDR3 is TGTGCCAGCAGCGTAGTCAGCGGGGCCTACAATGAGCAGTTCTTC.

The V gene is TRBV7-8, the J gene TRBJ2-1, with D perhaps matching TRBD2 (6 bases). The CDR3 contains 18 residues. V lost 5 bases to trimming and J lost 2 bases, with 22 bases between them. Per germline, CDR1 SGHVS and CDR2 FQNEAQ. The DNA of the CDR3 is TGTGCCAGCAGCGCCTACCAGGTCGGCGCGGGGCCCTACAATGAGCAGTTCTTC. Protein product: CASSAYQVGAGPYNEQFF.

V gene TRBV28 combines with J gene TRBJ1-3; possible D gene TRBD1, 5 bases. The CDR3 consists of 16 residues. Trimming pared 0 bases from V and 4 bases from J, leaving 13 bases between. Germline V gives CDR1 MDHEN, CDR2 SYDVKM. The CDR3 reads CASSLWEQVLGNTIYF. CDR3 DNA: TGTGCCAGCAGTTTATGGGAACAGGTCTTAGGAAACACCATATATTTT.

The CDR3 protein is CASSLAGVGTDTQYF. DNA of the CDR3: TGTGCCAGCAGCCTAGCGGGAGTTGGCACAGATACGCAGTATTTT. This chain links TRBV6-2 or TRBV6-3 with TRBJ2-3; TRBD2 agrees at 10 bases. CDR1 and CDR2 (germline): MNHEY, SVGEGT. J gave up 1 base and V 6 bases, and 4 bases lay outside the gene matches. The CDR3 is 15 residues long.

The DNA for the CDR3 is TGTGCCAGCAGCTTAGGTCCCGGGAATAGCAATCAGCCCCAGCATTTT. It specifies CASSLGPGNSNQPQHF. The gene calls are TRBV7-8 and TRBJ1-5; D remains ambiguous. Germline-derived CDR1 and CDR2 are SGHVS and FQNEAQ. This CDR3 is 16 amino acids long. The germline V and J ends were trimmed by 1 base and 0 bases, with 10 bases remaining between them.

This chain connects TRBV11-2 to TRBJ2-3; maybe TRBD1 (6 bases). V lost 4 bases to trimming and J lost 0 bases, with 11 bases between them. This CDR3 has 15 amino acids. Germline V gives CDR1 SGHAT, CDR2 FQNNGV. The CDR3, as DNA: TGTGCCAGCAGCTCCAGACAGGCTAGCACAGATACGCAGTATTTT. Residues: CASSSRQASTDTQYF.

The table lists this clone with a count of one. This chain links TRBV24-1 with TRBJ2-2, with 8 bases aligning to TRBD1. The CDR3 is made up of 11 amino acids. Germline V gene data show CDR1 as KGHDR and CDR2 as SFDVKD. Germline trimming cut 7 bases from V and 12 bases from J; bases unmatched to any gene: 3. The CDR3 reads CATRGDRQLFF. CDR3 DNA sequence: TGTGCCACCAGGGGGGACAGGCAGCTGTTTTTT.

This chain's CDR3 is CASGETGEAFF. CDR3 sequence (DNA): TGTGCCAGTGGGGAAACAGGTGAAGCTTTCTTT. The chain recombines TRBV25-1 with TRBJ1-1; possible D gene TRBD1, 5 bases. Germline V CDR1 and CDR2: MGHDK, SYGVNS. Trimming removed 9 bases from V and 7 bases from J, with 12 bases in between. This CDR3 region has 11 residues.

This sequence joins TRBV7-2 and TRBJ2-2; 7 bases align to TRBD2. The germline V gene has CDR1 SGHTA and CDR2 FQGNSA. Trimming removed 5 bases from V and 6 bases from J; junction bases left unmatched: 9. This CDR3 comprises 15 residues. CDR3 bases: TGTGCCAGCAGCGGCGGGAGTGGGACGGCCGGGGAGCTGTTTTTT. It is translated as CASSGGSGTAGELFF.

This clone was picked up a small number of times. This chain uses TRBV6-6 with TRBJ2-1; the match to TRBD2 covers 8 bases. V was clipped by 5 bases and J by 4 bases; unmatched bases: 16. This CDR3 region has 18 residues. Germline lookup yields CDR1 MNHNY and CDR2 SVGAGI (reference sequence). CDR3 DNA: TGTGCCAGCAGTCAGTCCTTCGGGGCGGGAGGCGGGTACAATGAGCAGTTCTTC. It is translated as CASSQSFGAGGGYNEQFF.